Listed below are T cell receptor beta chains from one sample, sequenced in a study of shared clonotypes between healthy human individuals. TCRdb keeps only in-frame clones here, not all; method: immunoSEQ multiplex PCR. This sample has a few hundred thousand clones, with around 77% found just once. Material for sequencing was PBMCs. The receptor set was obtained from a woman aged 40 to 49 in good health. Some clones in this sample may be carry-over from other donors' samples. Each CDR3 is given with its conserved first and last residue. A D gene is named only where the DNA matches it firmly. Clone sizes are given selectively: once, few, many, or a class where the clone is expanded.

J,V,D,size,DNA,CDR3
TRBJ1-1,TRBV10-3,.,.,TGTGCCATCAGTCCAGAACCAAACACTGAAGCTTTCTTT,CAISPEPNTEAFF
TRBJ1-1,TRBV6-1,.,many,TGTGCCAGCAGTGAAAAAGGAGACGGGAGCACTGAAGCTTTCTTT,CASSEKGDGSTEAFF
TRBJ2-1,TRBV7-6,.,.,TGTGCCAGCAGCCCCCTGCGGGGTGGCAATGAGCAGTTCTTC,CASSPLRGGNEQFF
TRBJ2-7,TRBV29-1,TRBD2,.,TGCAGCGTCGGCGGGAGGTTGGGGGAGCAGTACTTC,CSVGGRLGEQYF
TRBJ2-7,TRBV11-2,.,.,TGTGCCAGCAGCTTGGGTCTAGGTCTCTACGAGCAGTACTTC,CASSLGLGLYEQYF
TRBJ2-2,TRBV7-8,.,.,TGTGCCAGCAGCCTTGACTACTACACCGGGGAGCTGTTTTTT,CASSLDYYTGELFF
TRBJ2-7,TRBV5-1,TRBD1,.,TGCGCCAGCAGCCTGACGGGACAGTCCTACGAGCAGTACTTC,CASSLTGQSYEQYF
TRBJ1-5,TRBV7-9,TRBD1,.,TGTGCCAGCAGCTTAACAGGGGGCCCTCAGCCCCAGCATTTT,CASSLTGGPQPQHF
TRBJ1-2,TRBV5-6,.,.,TGTGCCAGCAGCTCTACCTCCTGGGGGGTCGTTCGCTATGGCTACACCTTC,CASSSTSWGVVRYGYTF
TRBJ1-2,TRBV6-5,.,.,TGTGCCAGCAGAGCCCGCTCCACAGGGTTTGATGGCTACACCTTC,CASRARSTGFDGYTF
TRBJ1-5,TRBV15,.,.,TGTGCCACCAGCAGAGATCGTCAGCCCCAGCATTTT,CATSRDRQPQHF
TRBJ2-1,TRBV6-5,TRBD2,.,TGCGCCAGCAGATCGACTAGCGGGAGGAAGGATGAGCAGTTCTTC,CASRSTSGRKDEQFF
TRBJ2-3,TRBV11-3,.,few,TGTGCCAGCAGCTTAGGACAGCAAAACACAGATACGCAGTATTTT,CASSLGQQNTDTQYF
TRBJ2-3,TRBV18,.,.,TGTGCCAGCTCACCGAACACAGATACGCAGTATTTT,CASSPNTDTQYF
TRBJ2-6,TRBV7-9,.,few,TGTGCCAGCAGCTTAGGGGGAATTCTATCTGGGGCCAACGTCCTGACTTTC,CASSLGGILSGANVLTF
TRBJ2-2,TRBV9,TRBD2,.,TGTGCCAGCAGCGAGCGAGCGGGAGTAGACACCGGGGAGCTGTTTTTT,CASSERAGVDTGELFF
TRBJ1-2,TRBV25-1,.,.,TGTGCCAGCAGTGTCCAAATGCAGGGCGAAGGAGGCTACACCTTC,CASSVQMQGEGGYTF
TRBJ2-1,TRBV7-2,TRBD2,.,TGTGCCAGCAGCTTTAGCGGGAGTTCTTACAATGAGCAGTTCTTC,CASSFSGSSYNEQFF
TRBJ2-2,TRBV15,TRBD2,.,TGTGCCACAGAGGGACTAGACCTCGGGGAGCTGTTTTTT,CATEGLDLGELFF
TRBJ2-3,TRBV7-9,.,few,TGTGCCAGCAGCTTAGTTGCTAGCACAGATACGCAGTATTTT,CASSLVASTDTQYF
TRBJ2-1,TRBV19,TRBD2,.,TGTGCCAGTAGTATACCGGGACTAGCCTCCTCCTACAATGAGCAGTTCTTC,CASSIPGLASSYNEQFF
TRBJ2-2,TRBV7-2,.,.,TGTGCCAGCAGCTCCAACCCCCCGGGGTACACCGGGGAGCTGTTTTTT,CASSSNPPGYTGELFF
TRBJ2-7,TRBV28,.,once,TGTGCCAGCAGTTTGGGGGGACCCTACGAGCAGTACTTC,CASSLGGPYEQYF
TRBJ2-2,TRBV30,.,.,TGTGCCTGGAGTCGGACAGCTGCCCTGAGCACCGGGGAGCTGTTTTTT,CAWSRTAALSTGELFF
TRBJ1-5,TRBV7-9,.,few,TGTGCCAGCAGCCCGACAGGCAATCAGCCCCAGCATTTT,CASSPTGNQPQHF
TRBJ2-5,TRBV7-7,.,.,TGTGCTAGCAGCTTAGGACCGGGAGAGGAGACCCAGTACTTC,CASSLGPGEETQYF
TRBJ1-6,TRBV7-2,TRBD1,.,TGTGCCAGCAGCGTGACAGGGGGTAATTCACCCCTCCACTTT,CASSVTGGNSPLHF
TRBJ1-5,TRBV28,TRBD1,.,TGTGCCAGCAGGTCCGCCGGGACAGGGGTGTATCAGCCCCAGCATTTT,CASRSAGTGVYQPQHF
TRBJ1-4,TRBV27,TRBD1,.,TGTGCCAGCAGGCGGGGACAGCATGAAAAACTGTTTTTT,CASRRGQHEKLFF
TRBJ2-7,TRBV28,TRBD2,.,TGTGCCAGCAGTGCGACTAGCGGGAGGAACGTGCGAAACTACGAGCAGTACTTC,CASSATSGRNVRNYEQYF
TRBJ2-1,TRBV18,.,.,TGTGCCAGCTCACCACCTGCGGGAACGTCCTACAATGAGCAGTTCTTC,CASSPPAGTSYNEQFF
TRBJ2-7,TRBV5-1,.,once,TGCGCCAGCAGCTTGAGCTATTCCAAACCCTACGAGCAGTACTTC,CASSLSYSKPYEQYF
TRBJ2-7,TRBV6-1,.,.,TGTGCCAGCAATCCCAGGGTCGGCTCCTACGAGCAGTACTTC,CASNPRVGSYEQYF
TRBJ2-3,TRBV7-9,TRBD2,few,TGTGCCAGCAGCTCCCCTAGCGGGATGGGGGCAGATACGCAGTATTTT,CASSSPSGMGADTQYF
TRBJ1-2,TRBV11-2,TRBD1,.,TGTGCCAGCAGCATGACAGGGAACTATGGCTACACCTTC,CASSMTGNYGYTF
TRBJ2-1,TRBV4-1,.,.,TGCGCCAGCAGCCAAGATTTATTTGCGGGATTAGTGAATGAGCAGTTCTTC,CASSQDLFAGLVNEQFF
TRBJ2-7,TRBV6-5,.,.,TGTGCCAGCAGTTACTCCACCCCCCGGTTATACGAGCAGTACTTC,CASSYSTPRLYEQYF
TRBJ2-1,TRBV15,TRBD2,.,TGTGCCACCAGCAGAGTTAGCGGGAGAGGCGATGAGCAGTTCTTC,CATSRVSGRGDEQFF
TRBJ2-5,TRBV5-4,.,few,TGTGCCAGCAGCTTGGTCGGACAAGAGACCCAGTACTTC,CASSLVGQETQYF
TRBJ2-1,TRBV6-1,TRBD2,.,TGTGCCAGCAGGGGGACTAGCGGGAGCCATGAGCAGTTCTTC,CASRGTSGSHEQFF
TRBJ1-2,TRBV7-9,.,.,TGTGCCAGCAGCAAGAACAGCTATGGCTACACCTTC,CASSKNSYGYTF
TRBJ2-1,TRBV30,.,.,TGTGCCTGGAGTGCCCCTCGGCGCGAGGTACCCAAGCAGTTCTTC,CAWSAPRREVPKQFF
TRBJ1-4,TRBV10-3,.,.,TGTGCCATCAGTGAGGGAAGGGTTTCCACTAATGAAAAACTGTTTTTT,CAISEGRVSTNEKLFF
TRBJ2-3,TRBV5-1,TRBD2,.,TGCGCCAGCAGCTTACTAGCGGGACCAGATACGCAGTATTTT,CASSLLAGPDTQYF
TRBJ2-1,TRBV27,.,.,TGTGCCAGCGCTTTTGGCCGGGACTTCACGTACAATGAGCAGTTCTTC,CASAFGRDFTYNEQFF
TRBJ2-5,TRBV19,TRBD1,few,TGTGCCAGTAGTATTCAGCCGGGACAGGGTGGAGAGACCCAGTACTTC,CASSIQPGQGGETQYF
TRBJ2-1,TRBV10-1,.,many,TGCGCCAGCAGTGAGCACTTTACAGGGGAGCAGTTCTTC,CASSEHFTGEQFF
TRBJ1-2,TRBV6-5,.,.,TGTGCCAGCAGACGGTTTCGGGCTGATGGCTACACCTTC,CASRRFRADGYTF
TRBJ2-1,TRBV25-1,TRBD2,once,TGTGCCAGCAGTACCAGCGGGAGCGCCTACAATGAGCAGTTCTTC,CASSTSGSAYNEQFF
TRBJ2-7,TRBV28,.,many,TGTGCCAGCAGTCCCGGGAGCTTGTACGAGCAGTACTTC,CASSPGSLYEQYF
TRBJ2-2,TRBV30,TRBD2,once,TGTGCCTGGAGTTTACTAGCGGGAGAGTCCGGGGAGCTGTTTTTT,CAWSLLAGESGELFF
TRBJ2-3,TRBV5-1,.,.,TGCGCCAGCAGCTTCACAGATACGCAGTATTTT,CASSFTDTQYF
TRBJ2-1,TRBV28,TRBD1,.,TGTGCCAGCAGTTTCACAGGGGGCGGGCGGAGTGAGCAGTTCTTC,CASSFTGGGRSEQFF
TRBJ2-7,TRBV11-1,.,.,TGTGCCAGCAGCTTAAGGCTGGACTCCTACGAGCAGTACTTC,CASSLRLDSYEQYF
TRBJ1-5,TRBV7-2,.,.,TGTGCCAGCAGCACCAGGGGACTAGGCAATCAGCCCCAGCATTTT,CASSTRGLGNQPQHF